Each of the 30 T cell receptor beta chains below was sequenced from the same sample in a study of cytomegalovirus exposure and HLA in healthy donors. Profiling relied on immunoSEQ multiplex PCR, and the TCRdb table lists in-frame clones only, not all of them. The sample shows roughly 150,000 clones, about 90% of them seen only once. Input material: PBMCs. The origin of the receptors is a woman aged 25 to 39 in good health and CMV-seronegative.

This clone was recorded a few times. The junction does not match germline at one end; this may be a read error. The gene calls are TRBV2 and TRBJ1-4; a weak D match, TRBD1 (6 bases). Germline CDR1 SNHLY, CDR2 FYNNEI. The CDR3 has 11 amino acids. CDR3 sequence: CASSVSGTKYF. The CDR3 nucleotides are TGTGCCAGCAGTGTTTCCGGGACAAAGTATTTT. Variable domain in full (rest from reference TRBV2 and TRBJ1-4): EPEVTQTPSHQVTQMGQEVILRCVPISNHLYFYWYRQILGQKVEFLVSFYNNEISEKSEIFDDQFSVERPDGSNFTLKIRSTKLEDSAMYFCASSVSGTKYFGSGTQLSVL.

The chain couples TRBV4-3 to TRBJ1-2, with 7 bases matching TRBD1. The CDR3 has 15 residues. After removal of 4 bases from V and 3 bases from J, the junction contained 8 bases not matched to a gene. Germline CDR1 reads LGHNA; CDR2 reads YSLEER. CDR3 residues: CASSRNPGTDYGYTF. CDR3 sequence (DNA): TGCGCCAGCAGCCGAAACCCCGGGACAGACTATGGCTACACCTTC.

The chain has TRBV15 and TRBJ2-3; 9 nucleotides match TRBD1. V lost 2 bases, J lost 4 bases, and 7 bases stayed unmatched. The germline gives CDR1 LNHNV, CDR2 YYDKDF (reference sequence). The CDR3 covers 16 residues. The CDR3: CATSRPTGTGPDTQYF. Here the CDR3 DNA reads TGTGCCACCAGCAGACCCACCGGGACAGGGCCAGATACGCAGTATTTT.

This chain links TRBV6-5 with TRBJ2-1, with D perhaps matching TRBD1 or TRBD2 (5 bases each). The CDR3 is made up of 13 amino acids. Per germline, CDR1 MNHEY and CDR2 SVGAGI. Trimming removed 6 bases from V and 7 bases from J, with 13 bases in between. The CDR3 sequence is CASRTLWGNEQFF. The CDR3, as DNA: TGTGCCAGCAGGACGTTGTGGGGGAATGAGCAGTTCTTC.

The chain joins TRBV13 to TRBJ1-2; D may be TRBD1 (5 bases). The ends were cut back, 5 bases at V and 5 bases at J, with 12 bases in the middle. The germline V gene encodes CDR1 PRHDT and CDR2 FYEKMQ (reference sequence). The CDR3 runs to 13 residues. CDR3 DNA sequence: TGTGCCAGCAGCCCGAGGGACGGTTATGGCTACACCTTC. As protein: CASSPRDGYGYTF.

V gene TRBV30 combines with J gene TRBJ1-2; D unclear. The V and J ends lost 0 bases and 5 bases respectively, with 16 bases between them. Per germline, CDR1 GTSNPN and CDR2 SVGIG (reference sequence). The CDR3 extends over 15 amino acids. The DNA of the CDR3 is TGTGCCTGGAGTGTTCGCCCCCGAACGGAGTATGGCTACACCTTC. Amino acids: CAWSVRPRTEYGYTF.

V is TRBV4-1 and J is TRBJ1-2; D unresolved. The V end was cut by 4 bases, the J end by 1 base, with 7 bases between. From germline, CDR1 is MGHRA and CDR2 YSYEKL. The CDR3 is 13 amino acids. CDR3 protein: CASSPPNNYGYTF. DNA of the CDR3: TGCGCCAGCAGCCCCCCGAATAACTATGGCTACACCTTC.

The J gene is TRBJ2-1, the V gene TRBV19; 7 bases agree with TRBD1. V was clipped by 7 bases and J by 0 bases; unmatched bases: 6. The CDR3 totals 15 residues. Looked up from germline, CDR1 is LNHDA and CDR2 is SQIVND (reference sequence). As DNA, the CDR3 is TGTGCCAGTACCATGGACAGGAGCTCCTACAATGAGCAGTTCTTC. Protein product: CASTMDRSSYNEQFF.

The count of this clone is one. The chain carries TRBV29-1 and TRBJ2-7; D gene unclear. This CDR3 region has 12 residues. The V gene's germline CDR1 is SQVTM and CDR2 ANQGSEA. Trimming took off 7 bases at V and 0 bases at J, with 10 bases between the two ends. The CDR3 coding sequence is TGCAGCGCCCTGACTGTCTCCTACGAGCAGTACTTC. It yields the protein CSALTVSYEQYF.

This rearrangement joins TRBV27 to TRBJ1-1; D is unclear. Trimming left V 5 bases short and J 1 base short, with 8 bases between. The CDR3 has 13 residues. Per the germline V gene, CDR1 is MNHEY and CDR2 is SMNVEV (reference sequence). Written as DNA, the CDR3 is TGTGCCAGCAGTCCGCAAGGGAACACTGAAGCTTTCTTT. Amino acid sequence: CASSPQGNTEAFF.

The J gene is TRBJ1-1, the V gene TRBV28; D is possibly TRBD1 (5 bases). The CDR3 consists of 14 residues. With 2 bases removed from V and 4 bases from J, the gap between germline ends came to 11 bases. Germline V gene lookup returns CDR1 MDHEN and CDR2 SYDVKM. As DNA, the CDR3 is TGTGCCAGCAGTTTAGGATGGGGGGGCACTGAAGCTTTCTTT. Protein sequence: CASSLGWGGTEAFF. The whole variable domain, remainder taken from reference TRBV28 and TRBJ1-1, is DVKVTQSSRYLVKRTGEKVFLECVQDMDHENMFWYRQDPGLGLRLIYFSYDVKMKEKGDIPEGYSVSREKKERFSLILESASTNQTSMYLCASSLGWGGTEAFFGQGTRLTVV.

The chain links TRBV2 to TRBJ1-4, with unresolved D. Germline CDR1 reads SNHLY; CDR2 reads FYNNEI. CDR3 length: 18 residues. Trimming stripped 7 bases from V and 3 bases from J, with 24 bases between. The CDR3 sequence: CASTKETTDLRSNEKLFF. The CDR3 DNA is TGTGCCAGCACTAAGGAAACGACTGACCTTCGGTCTAATGAAAAACTGTTTTTT. The full variable domain, its missing parts supplied by reference TRBV2 and TRBJ1-4, is EPEVTQTPSHQVTQMGQEVILRCVPISNHLYFYWYRQILGQKVEFLVSFYNNEISEKSEIFDDQFSVERPDGSNFTLKIRSTKLEDSAMYFCASTKETTDLRSNEKLFFGSGTQLSVL.

The gene calls are TRBV7-2 and TRBJ2-7; D uncertain. The V and J ends lost 1 base and 5 bases respectively, with 6 bases between them. There are 12 residues in the CDR3. CDR1 SGHTA and CDR2 FQGNSA come from the germline V gene. The CDR3 reads CASSLGVNEQYF. CDR3 nucleotide sequence: TGTGCCAGCAGCTTAGGGGTGAACGAGCAGTACTTC.

The rearrangement joins TRBV4-1 to TRBJ2-1; 8 bases map to TRBD2. The germline V gene encodes CDR1 MGHRA and CDR2 YSYEKL. The CDR3 is made up of 15 amino acids. V shed 1 base and J 8 bases; nucleotides not matched to a gene: 7. The DNA for the CDR3 is TGCGCCAGCAGCCAAGTGGGTACCGGGGGGGATGAGCAGTTCTTC. Translation gives CASSQVGTGGDEQFF.

V and J are TRBV4-3 and TRBJ1-2, with 10 bases aligning to TRBD1. V shed 0 bases, J shed 8 bases, and the junction held 12 bases outside the gene matches. Germline CDR1 reads LGHNA; CDR2 reads YSLEER. The CDR3 covers 17 residues. The CDR3 reads CASSQDWTGGGGGGYTF. In DNA form, the CDR3 reads TGCGCCAGCAGCCAAGATTGGACAGGGGGAGGCGGGGGCGGCTACACCTTC.

The chain carries TRBV6-5 and TRBJ2-7, with a possible D match to TRBD2 (6 bases). Germline CDR1 and CDR2: MNHEY and SVGAGI. This CDR3 has 12 amino acids. V was shortened by 6 bases and J by 12 bases, with 18 bases between the two germline ends. CDR3 region: CASSETTRLSYF. CDR3 in DNA: TGTGCCAGCAGCGAGACGACTAGATTGTCGTACTTC.

This chain joins TRBV28 and TRBJ1-2; 7 bases are shared with TRBD1. Trimming removed 3 bases from V and 4 bases from J; junction bases left unmatched: 11. CDR1 and CDR2 from the germline V gene are MDHEN and SYDVKM. CDR3 size: 16 residues. CDR3 DNA: TGTGCCAGCAGTTTCTACAACCCGGGACAGACCTATGGCTACACCTTC. Its protein product is CASSFYNPGQTYGYTF.

This chain uses TRBV6-4 with TRBJ2-1; D tentatively fits TRBD1 or TRBD2 (5 bases each). CDR1 is MRHNA and CDR2 is SNTAGT in the germline V gene. V lost 2 bases to trimming and J lost 10 bases, with 12 bases between them. The CDR3 runs to 13 residues. This CDR3 is CASSDGPWGEQFF. The DNA of the CDR3 is TGTGCCAGCAGTGACGGACCTTGGGGGGAGCAGTTCTTC.

The gene calls are TRBV4-2 and TRBJ2-3; D not certain. Germline values: CDR1 LGHNA, CDR2 YNFKEQ. The CDR3 loop spans 16 amino acids. V dropped 0 bases and J dropped 0 bases, with 10 bases sitting between them. The CDR3 DNA reads as TGTGCCAGCAGCCAAGAACCCCAGGCTAGCACAGATACGCAGTATTTT. Encoded protein: CASSQEPQASTDTQYF.

This clone has only a few counts. V and J are TRBV28 and TRBJ1-5, with a possible D match to TRBD1 (5 bases). Germline CDR1 reads MDHEN; CDR2 reads SYDVKM. The V end was cut by 8 bases, the J end by 3 bases, with 20 bases between. The CDR3 is 16 amino acids. The CDR3 loop reads CASSTRRGRDNQPQHF. The CDR3 nucleotides are TGTGCCAGCTCCACCAGAAGGGGTCGGGACAATCAGCCCCAGCATTTT.

This clone was picked up one time. The chain has TRBV2 and TRBJ2-3; 9 bases align to TRBD2. The CDR3 runs 16 residues. The germline gives CDR1 SNHLY, CDR2 FYNNEI. Trimming took 6 bases from V and 1 from J; bases not matched to a gene: 8. CDR3 nucleotides: TGTGCCAGCAGCGCGCCGAGCGGGGGGCGCACAGATACGCAGTATTTT. It encodes CASSAPSGGRTDTQYF.

The chain links TRBV4-3 to TRBJ2-7, with 8 nucleotides matching TRBD2. The trim removed 0 bases at V and 4 bases at J, leaving 5 bases unmatched. Germline CDR1 LGHNA, CDR2 YSLEER. This CDR3 comprises 15 residues. CDR3 nucleotide sequence: TGCGCCAGCAGCCAAGAGACTAGCGCTATGTACGAGCAGTACTTC. This translates into CASSQETSAMYEQYF.

The gene calls are TRBV7-2 and TRBJ2-3; perhaps TRBD2 as D (6 bases). This CDR3 has 16 residues. V lost 4 bases and J lost 0, with 14 bases in between. The germline gives CDR1 SGHTA, CDR2 FQGNSA. CDR3 sequence: CASSSLGGDSTDTQYF. CDR3 coding DNA: TGTGCCAGCAGCTCCCTAGGCGGGGATAGCACAGATACGCAGTATTTT.

The V and J genes are TRBV27 and TRBJ1-1, with 9 bases matching TRBD1. J gave up 5 bases and V 5 bases, and 18 bases lay outside the gene matches. This CDR3 has 18 residues. Germline V lookup: CDR1 MNHEY, CDR2 SMNVEV (reference sequence). The CDR3 protein is CASSPLAGQGRSYTEAFF. The CDR3 DNA reads as TGTGCCAGCAGTCCCCTTGCAGGACAGGGGCGAAGTTATACTGAAGCTTTCTTT.

This chain links TRBV19 with TRBJ1-1, with a tentative D call TRBD1 (5 bases). Germline V gene data show CDR1 as LNHDA and CDR2 as SQIVND (reference sequence). The CDR3 sequence is 13 residues long. V lost 3 bases to trimming and J lost 3 bases, with 8 bases between them. The CDR3 DNA follows: TGTGCCAGTAGTATGGGCAGGGACACTGAAGCTTTCTTT. This sequence encodes CASSMGRDTEAFF. Full variable domain (rest looked up from reference TRBV19 and TRBJ1-1): DGGITQSPKYLFRKEGQNVTLSCEQNLNHDAMYWYRQDPGQGLRLIYYSQIVNDFQKGDIAEGYSVSREKKESFPLTVTSAQKNPTAFYLCASSMGRDTEAFFGQGTRLTVV.

The rearrangement joins TRBV27 to TRBJ2-1; 7 nucleotides match TRBD1. Trimming took 6 bases from V and 6 from J; bases not matched to a gene: 11. The CDR3 sequence is 15 residues long. Germline CDR1 is MNHEY and CDR2 is SMNVEV (reference sequence). The DNA of the CDR3 is TGTGCCAGCAGGCCCCCCGGGACAGTGCTCAATGAGCAGTTCTTC. This codes for CASRPPGTVLNEQFF.

The rearrangement uses TRBV5-1 and TRBJ1-1; D is unclear. Trimming removed 0 bases from V and 1 base from J, with 10 bases in between. Germline V lookup: CDR1 SGHRS, CDR2 YFSETQ. The CDR3 is 15 residues long. In nucleotides, the CDR3 is TGCGCCAGCAGCTTGGTAGTCTCGGGGAACACTGAAGCTTTCTTT. It encodes CASSLVVSGNTEAFF.

The chain employs TRBV13 and TRBJ1-2; unclear D gene. There are 12 residues in the CDR3. Per germline, CDR1 PRHDT and CDR2 FYEKMQ (reference sequence). Trimming removed 6 bases at V and 7 bases at J, with 12 bases between. Here the CDR3 DNA reads TGTGCCAGCAGTTCGTATCGGAGTGGCTACACCTTC. This codes for CASSSYRSGYTF.

The gene calls are TRBV4-1 and TRBJ1-2; 7 bases match TRBD1. V gave up 5 bases and J gave up 7 bases; unmatched junction bases: 10. Germline V gene sequence: CDR1 MGHRA, CDR2 YSYEKL. The CDR3 runs to 14 residues. The CDR3 DNA reads TGCGCCAGCAGCTCCCCGACAGGGAGGAGTGGCTACACCTTC. Translation: CASSSPTGRSGYTF.

This chain links TRBV28 with TRBJ1-2; 9 bases are shared with TRBD1. The junction had 5 bases not matched to a gene; V was cut back by 5 bases and J by 4 bases. CDR3 length equals 14 residues. Germline CDR1 is MDHEN and CDR2 is SYDVKM. CDR3: CASSPGQGSYGYTF. Here the CDR3 DNA reads TGTGCCAGCAGTCCCGGACAGGGGAGCTATGGCTACACCTTC.